This record covers a single T cell receptor (beta chain). Its cognate antigen is unknown. The primer mix had 60 Vbeta and 13 Jbeta primers. Assay: immunoSEQ multiplex PCR; the TCRdb copy retains only in-frame clones and omits some. The sample lists approximately 150,000 clones, about 80% occurring once. V lost 4 bases, J lost 5 bases, and 10 bases stayed unmatched. The CDR3 has 15 residues. The germline CDR1 and CDR2 sequences are SGHDT and YYEEEE. These data come from a study of cytomegalovirus exposure and HLA in healthy donors. General study findings and limits: Immune exposure was documented only through CMV serostatus.

This chain joins TRBV5-6 and TRBJ2-7; 9 bases match TRBD1. This TCR came from a woman between 40 and 55 years old in good health and CMV-seronegative. Sequencing input: PBMCs. The CDR3 region has the DNA TGTGCCAGCAGCCCGGGGGACAGGGTGACGCACGAGCAGTACTTC. Amino acid sequence: CASSPGDRVTHEQYF.